This T cell receptor beta chain derives from a study of T cells after yellow fever vaccination. Study information: With SMART-Seq v4 Ultra Low Input, the fractions containing low cell numbers were prepared.

Study-level points and caveats: Repertoires sorted by FACS could include abundant clonotypes that are contaminants from the bulk population.

5'RACE template switching produced TCR cDNA carrying a universal primer site and UMIs. Using its own MiXCR run on the 5' RACE reads, TCRdb lists one record per CDR3 protein. The sample has around 310,000 distinct CDR3 sequences; approximately 4% are singletons. This clonotype was seen at least ten times. As yet, its antigen is unknown. The CDR3 spans 17 residues. With V trimmed by 8 bases and J by 0 bases, 13 bases remained unmatched. Germline CDR1 is MRHNA and CDR2 is SNTAGT. This receptor was obtained from a young man who received the YFV17D yellow fever vaccine. This chain links TRBV6-4 with TRBJ1-5; 7 nucleotides agree with TRBD1. The specimen comprised PBMCs, sampled 5 days after the yellow fever booster vaccination. The CDR3 is CASFEGAHPYSNQPQHF. For the CDR3, the DNA is TGTGCCAGCTTTGAGGGGGCCCACCCGTATAGCAATCAGCCCCAGCATTTT.